A single sample is the source of the 4 T cell receptor beta chains below, sequenced in a study of blood T cell repertoires in COVID-19. The data were produced by immunoSEQ multiplex PCR, yet TCRdb's version contains in-frame clones alone and is incomplete. Of about 72,000 clones listed, roughly 86% are singletons. The sample comprised peripheral blood. The receptors originated from a man in his fifties or sixties with acute or convalescent COVID-19.

The gene calls are TRBV23-1 and TRBJ1-5; D is unresolved. TRBV23-1 carries the ORF label, with uncertain function. The CDR3 has 16 amino acids. V was clipped by 0 bases and J by 5 bases, with 14 bases between them. In DNA form, the CDR3 reads TGCGCCAGCAGTCAATCTGAGGGAGACACCGATCAGCCCCAGCATTTT. Amino acids: CASSQSEGDTDQPQHF.

The chain joins TRBV6-5 to TRBJ2-1; perhaps TRBD1 as D (5 bases). The V gene's germline CDR1 is MNHEY and CDR2 SVGAGI. This CDR3 is built from 13 residues. The ends were cut back, 0 bases at V and 9 bases at J, with 9 bases in the middle. The CDR3 loop reads CASSYSTRVEQFF. Written as DNA, the CDR3 is TGTGCCAGCAGTTACTCGACCAGGGTTGAGCAGTTCTTC.

The chain recombines TRBV4-1 with TRBJ2-7; D uncertain. Germline V gene lookup returns CDR1 MGHRA and CDR2 YSYEKL. V lost 0 bases to trimming and J lost 3 bases, with 9 bases between them. The CDR3 spans 14 residues. Here the CDR3 reads CASSQEESYYEQYF. Here the CDR3 DNA reads TGCGCCAGCAGCCAAGAGGAGTCTTACTACGAGCAGTACTTC.

This clone was counted a single time. The chain is built from TRBV3-1 (or the pseudogene TRBV3-2) and TRBJ1-2; TRBD1 matches 7 bases. Trimming removed 1 base from V and 4 bases from J; junction bases left unmatched: 15. CDR1 and CDR2 from the germline V gene are LGHDT and YNNKEL (reference sequence). The CDR3 runs to 18 residues. In DNA, the CDR3 is TGTGCCAGCAGCCAAGGCGTTGGACAGGTCTCAATCAGCTATGGCTACACCTTC. This translates into CASSQGVGQVSISYGYTF.